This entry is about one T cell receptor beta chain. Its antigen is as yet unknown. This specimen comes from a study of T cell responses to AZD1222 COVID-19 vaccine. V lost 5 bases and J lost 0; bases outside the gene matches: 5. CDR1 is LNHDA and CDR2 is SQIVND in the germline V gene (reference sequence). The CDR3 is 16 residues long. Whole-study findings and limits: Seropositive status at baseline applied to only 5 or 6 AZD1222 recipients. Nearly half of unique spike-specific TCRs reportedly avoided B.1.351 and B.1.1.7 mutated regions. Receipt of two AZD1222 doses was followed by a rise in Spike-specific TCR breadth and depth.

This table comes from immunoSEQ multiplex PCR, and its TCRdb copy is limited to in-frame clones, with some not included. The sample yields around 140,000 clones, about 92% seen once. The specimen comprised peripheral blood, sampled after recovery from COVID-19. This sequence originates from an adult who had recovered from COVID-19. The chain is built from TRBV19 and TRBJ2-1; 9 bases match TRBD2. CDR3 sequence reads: CASSLRSGSSYNEQFF. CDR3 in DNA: TGTGCCAGTAGTCTTCGTAGCGGGAGCTCCTACAATGAGCAGTTCTTC.